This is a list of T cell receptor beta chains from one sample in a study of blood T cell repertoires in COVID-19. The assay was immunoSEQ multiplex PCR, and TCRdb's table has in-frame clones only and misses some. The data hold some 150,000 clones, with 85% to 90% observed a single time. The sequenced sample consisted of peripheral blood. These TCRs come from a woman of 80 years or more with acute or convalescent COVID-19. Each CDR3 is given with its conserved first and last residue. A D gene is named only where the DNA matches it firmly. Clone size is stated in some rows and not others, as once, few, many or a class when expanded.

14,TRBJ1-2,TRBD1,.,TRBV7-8,TGTGCCAGCAGCCCCGCGACAGGGCACTATGGCTACACCTTC,CASSPATGHYGYTF
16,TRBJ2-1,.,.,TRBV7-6,TGTGCCAGCAGCCCGCCTCCGGGGAAGATGTACAATGAGCAGTTCTTC,CASSPPPGKMYNEQFF
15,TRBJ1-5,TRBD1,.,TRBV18,TGTGCCAGCTCCCCCGGGACAGAAAGGAATCAGCCCCAGCATTTT,CASSPGTERNQPQHF
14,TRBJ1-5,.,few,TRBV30,TGTGCCTGGAGTGTACTTGGAGTGCGTCAGCCCCAGCATTTT,CAWSVLGVRQPQHF
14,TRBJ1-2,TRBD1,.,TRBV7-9,TGTGCCAGCAGACTAACAGGGGGCGACTATGGCTACACCTTC,CASRLTGGDYGYTF
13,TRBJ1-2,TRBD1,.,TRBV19,TGTGCCAGTACCAGGGGGCCTAACTATGGCTACACCTTC,CASTRGPNYGYTF
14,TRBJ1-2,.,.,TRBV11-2,TGTGCCAGCAGCACCGAAGGGGCTAACTATGGCTACACCTTC,CASSTEGANYGYTF
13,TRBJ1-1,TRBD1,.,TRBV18,TGTGCCAGCTTGGGACAGGAGAACACTGAAGCTTTCTTT,CASLGQENTEAFF
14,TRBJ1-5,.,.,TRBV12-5,TGTGCTAGTGGTCTGGGAGGGAACAATCAGCCCCAGCATTTT,CASGLGGNNQPQHF
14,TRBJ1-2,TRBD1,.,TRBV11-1,TGTGCCAGCAGCTTAGGCCCAGGGGGCTATGGCTACACCTTC,CASSLGPGGYGYTF
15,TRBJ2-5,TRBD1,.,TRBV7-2,TGTGCCAGCAGCCCTGCCGGGACAGGGCTGAAGACCCAGTACTTC,CASSPAGTGLKTQYF
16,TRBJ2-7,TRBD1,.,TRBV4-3,TGCGCCAGCAGCCAAGAGTCCGGGACAGCCGCCTACGAGCAGTACTTC,CASSQESGTAAYEQYF
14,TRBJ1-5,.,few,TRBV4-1,TGCGCCAGCAGCCAAGATCCAGGGCCTCAGCCCCAGCATTTT,CASSQDPGPQPQHF
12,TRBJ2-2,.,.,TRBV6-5,TGTGCCAGCAGGGCCGAGGCGGGCGGACTGTTTTTT,CASRAEAGGLFF
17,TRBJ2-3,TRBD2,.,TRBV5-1,TGCGCCAGCAGCTTGGGACTAGCGGGGGGAAGCACAGATACGCAGTATTTT,CASSLGLAGGSTDTQYF
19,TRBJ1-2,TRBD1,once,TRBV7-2,TGTGCCAGCAGCTTAAACCCCCCTTTTACGACAGGGGGCCTCCGGGGCTACACCTTC,CASSLNPPFTTGGLRGYTF
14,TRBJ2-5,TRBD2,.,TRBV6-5,TGTGCCGTCCGACTAGCGGGGGGCGGCGAGACCCAGTACTTC,CAVRLAGGGETQYF
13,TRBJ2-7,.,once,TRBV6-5,TGTGCCAGCTCCTTTGGGGCTTCATACGAGCAGTACTTC,CASSFGASYEQYF
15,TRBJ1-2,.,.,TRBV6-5,TGTGCCAGCAGTTCCTATAGGGGTGCTAACTATGGCTACACCTTC,CASSSYRGANYGYTF
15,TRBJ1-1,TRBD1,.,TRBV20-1,TGCAGTGCTAGTGTAGCCGGGACAGCGAACACTGAAGCTTTCTTT,CSASVAGTANTEAFF
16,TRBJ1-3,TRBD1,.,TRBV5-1,TGCGCCAGCAGCTTACAGGGGCCGTACTCTGGAAACACCATATATTTT,CASSLQGPYSGNTIYF
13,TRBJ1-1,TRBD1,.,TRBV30,TGTGCCTGCGCCGGGACAGGGGACACTGAAGCTTTCTTT,CACAGTGDTEAFF
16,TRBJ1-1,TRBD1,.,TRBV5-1,TGCGCCAGCAGCTGGGGACAGGGACGAGTGAACACTGAAGCTTTCTTT,CASSWGQGRVNTEAFF
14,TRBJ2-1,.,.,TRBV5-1,TGCGCCAGCAGCACCGGGGACTTTTACAATGAGCAGTTCTTC,CASSTGDFYNEQFF
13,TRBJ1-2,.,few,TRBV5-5,TGTGCCAGCAGGGTCCGGGGGGTGGATGGCTACACCTTC,CASRVRGVDGYTF
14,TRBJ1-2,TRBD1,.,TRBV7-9,TGTGCCAGCAGCTCCGGGACAGGGTCATATGGCTACACCTTC,CASSSGTGSYGYTF
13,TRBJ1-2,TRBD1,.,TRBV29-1,TGCAGCGTTGGCCCTCAGGGGGCGAGCGGCTACACCTTC,CSVGPQGASGYTF
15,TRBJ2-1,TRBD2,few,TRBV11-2,TGTGCCAGCAGCTTAGGGACTAGCGTGTACAATGAGCAGTTCTTC,CASSLGTSVYNEQFF
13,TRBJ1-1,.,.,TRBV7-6,TGTGCCAGCAGCTCACAGCTGAACACTGAAGCTTTCTTT,CASSSQLNTEAFF
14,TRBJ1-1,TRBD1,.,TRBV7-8,TGTGCCAGCAGCTTGGGACAGGAGAACACTGAAGCTTTCTTT,CASSLGQENTEAFF
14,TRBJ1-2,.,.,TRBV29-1,TGCAGCGTTGTTGGGCAGGTTACTAACTATGGCTACACCTTC,CSVVGQVTNYGYTF
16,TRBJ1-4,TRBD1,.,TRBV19,TGTGCCAGTAGTTTCGTGTGGACAGGGGGAAATGAAAAACTGTTTTTT,CASSFVWTGGNEKLFF
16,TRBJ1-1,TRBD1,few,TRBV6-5,TGTGCCAGCAGTTACTCCACAGGACAGGGAGGCACTGAAGCTTTCTTT,CASSYSTGQGGTEAFF
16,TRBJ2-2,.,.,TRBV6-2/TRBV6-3,TGTGCCAGCAGCCCCACCCCTCAGGGCGGCACCGGGGAGCTGTTTTTT,CASSPTPQGGTGELFF
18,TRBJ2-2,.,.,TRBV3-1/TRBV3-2,TGTGCCAGCAGCCACCTCGCTTGGGGCCGCCCGAACACCGGGGAGCTGTTTTTT,CASSHLAWGRPNTGELFF
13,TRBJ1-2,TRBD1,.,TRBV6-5,TGTGCCAGCAGAAGGACAGGGGGCCGGGGCTACACCTTC,CASRRTGGRGYTF
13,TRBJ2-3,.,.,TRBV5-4,TGTGCCAGCAGTTCACAGAACACAGATACGCAGTATTTT,CASSSQNTDTQYF
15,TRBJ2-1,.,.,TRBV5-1,TGCGCCAGCAGCTTGGTAGAGGGAGAGTACAATGAGCAGTTCTTC,CASSLVEGEYNEQFF
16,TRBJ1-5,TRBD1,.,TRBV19,TGTGCCAGTAGTCAAGGACAGGGGGCTGGGAATCAGCCCCAGCATTTT,CASSQGQGAGNQPQHF
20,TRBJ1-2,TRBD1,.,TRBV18,TGTGCCAGCTCACCAGGTCAACCGGGACAGGGGGATCCCGGTGTTTATGGCTACACCTTC,CASSPGQPGQGDPGVYGYTF
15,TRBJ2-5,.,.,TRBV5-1,TGCGCCAGCAGCTTGACAGGGCTTTCACAAGAGACCCAGTACTTC,CASSLTGLSQETQYF
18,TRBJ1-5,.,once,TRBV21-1,TGTGCCAGCATCACGTCCCTACGGACAGGGGGCTTTAATCAGCCCCAGCATTTT,CASITSLRTGGFNQPQHF
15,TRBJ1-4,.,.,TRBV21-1,TGTGCCAGCAGCTCGCGAGGGCGGGCAGCTGAAAAACTGTTTTTT,CASSSRGRAAEKLFF
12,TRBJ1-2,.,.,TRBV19,TGTGCCAGTAGTGCCTCTCGGGTCGGCTACACCTTC,CASSASRVGYTF
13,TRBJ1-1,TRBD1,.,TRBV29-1,TGCAGCGTTCGACAGGGGGCAAACACTGAAGCTTTCTTT,CSVRQGANTEAFF